The 3 T cell receptor beta chains below were found in one sample sequenced in a study of CD8 T cells in ankylosing spondylitis. A single record per CDR3 protein comes from TCRdb applying MiXCR to the 5' RACE reads. The data contain 200,000 or so distinct CDR3 sequences, 10% to 15% of them singletons. Sequenced: blood, either unsorted or a sorted T cell fraction (not recorded which). Every receptor here comes from a female donor with ankylosing spondylitis or in good health (not recorded which).

This clonotype was picked up many times. The chain recombines TRBV5-1 with TRBJ2-1, with unresolved D. Germline CDR1 reads SGHRS; CDR2 reads YFSETQ. The CDR3 runs to 16 residues. The V gene lost 4 bases and the J gene lost 8 bases, with 22 bases spanning the gap. For the CDR3, the DNA is TGCGCCAGCAGCAGGGTGTTGGCGGAGTCTGTGGATGAGCAGTTCTTC. Translation: CASSRVLAESVDEQFF.

The gene calls are TRBV6-2 or TRBV6-3 and TRBJ2-6, with a possible D match to TRBD2 (5 bases). Germline-derived CDR1 and CDR2 are MNHEY and SVGEGT. This CDR3 comprises 15 residues. V lost 3 bases and J 1 base, leaving 7 bases between the germline ends. In DNA, the CDR3 is TGTGCCAGCAGTTATTCGGGGTCTGGGGCCAACGTCCTGACTTTC. As protein: CASSYSGSGANVLTF.

The rearrangement joins TRBV7-2 to TRBJ2-7; no clear D gene. V lost 5 bases, J lost 0 bases, and 11 bases lay in between. Germline V gene data show CDR1 as SGHTA and CDR2 as FQGNSA. The CDR3 has 14 residues. The CDR3 here is CASSIGRNSYEQYF. DNA of the CDR3: TGTGCCAGCAGCATAGGGCGGAACTCCTACGAGCAGTACTTC.